Each of the 27 T cell receptor beta chains below was sequenced from the same sample in a study of CD8 T cells in Susac syndrome. With random hexamers, roughly 0.45 to 1 ug RNA was reverse transcribed. MiXCR, run by TCRdb on the immunoSEQ multiplex PCR reads, gives a single entry per CDR3 protein. This table has about 120,000 distinct CDR3 sequences, around 96% appearing once. Sequenced: CD8+ T cells from PBMCs. These receptor sequences come from a human donor with Susac syndrome.

The chain employs TRBV18 and TRBJ1-6; 8 nucleotides align to TRBD1. Per germline, CDR1 KGHSH and CDR2 LQKENI. V lost 3 bases and J lost 7; bases outside the gene matches: 8. The CDR3 has 16 amino acids. The CDR3 DNA reads TGTGCCAGCTCACCGTCCCTCAGGGGGCGAAATTCACCCCTCCACTTT. This gives the protein CASSPSLRGRNSPLHF.

The CDR3 loop reads CASSQDPSLAGASYNEQFF. For the CDR3, the DNA is TGCGCCAGCAGCCAAGATCCCTCCTTGGCGGGGGCGTCCTACAATGAGCAGTTCTTC. The chain carries TRBV4-3 and TRBJ2-1, with TRBD2 as a possible D gene (7 bases). The ends were cut back, 0 bases at V and 1 base at J, with 19 bases in the middle. The CDR3 is made up of 19 amino acids. Germline-derived CDR1 and CDR2 are LGHNA and YSLEER.

CDR3 coding DNA: TGCGCCAGCAGCTACCCGGGAGGCGCGGGTGAGAACTATGGCTACACCTTC. Translated: CASSYPGGAGENYGYTF. The chain recombines TRBV5-1 with TRBJ1-2; D gene uncertain. V shed 3 bases and J shed 2 bases, with 20 bases lying between them. The CDR3 contains 17 residues. Germline CDR1 SGHRS, CDR2 YFSETQ.

This clonotype appeared once. The chain is built from TRBV15 and TRBJ2-3, with D perhaps given as TRBD1 or TRBD2 (5 bases each). The CDR3 has 15 residues. The V and J ends lost 4 bases and 1 base respectively, with 12 bases between them. The germline V gene encodes CDR1 LNHNV and CDR2 YYDKDF (reference sequence). The CDR3 bases are TGTGCCACCAGCATCGGGGCCGCGGGCACAGATACGCAGTATTTT. It specifies CATSIGAAGTDTQYF.

This chain uses TRBV10-1 with TRBJ2-3, with D perhaps matching TRBD1 (5 bases). Per the germline V gene, CDR1 is WNHNN and CDR2 is SYGVQD (reference sequence). The CDR3 is 15 amino acids. Trimming cost V 0 bases and J 2 bases, with 9 bases left between them. The CDR3 sequence: CASSESNRFTDTQYF. The CDR3 region has the DNA TGCGCCAGCAGTGAGTCGAACAGGTTCACAGATACGCAGTATTTT.

The chain uses TRBV9 and TRBJ2-7; D possibly uses TRBD1 or TRBD2 (5 bases each). The V end lost 3 bases, the J end lost 0 bases, and 10 bases lay between the germline ends. Germline loops: CDR1 SGDLS, CDR2 YYNGEE. This CDR3 has 14 residues. CDR3 bases: TGTGCCAGCAGCGGAGAGGGGAGCTCCTACGAGCAGTACTTC. This translates into CASSGEGSSYEQYF.

The CDR3 reads CASSPAGHTEAFF. In nucleotides, the CDR3 is TGTGCCAGCAGCCCGGCGGGACACACTGAAGCTTTCTTT. The chain links TRBV7-9 to TRBJ1-1; weak D call: TRBD1 (5 bases). The CDR3 is made up of 13 amino acids. Trimming left V 5 bases short and J 3 bases short, with 10 bases between. Germline values: CDR1 SEHNR, CDR2 FQNEAQ (reference sequence). The whole variable domain, remainder taken from reference TRBV7-9 and TRBJ1-1, is DTGVSQNPRHKITKRGQNVTFRCDPISEHNRLYWYRQTLGQGPEFLTYFQNEAQLEKSRLLSDRFSAERPKGSFSTLEIQRTEQGDSAMYLCASSPAGHTEAFFGQGTRLTVV.

This chain links TRBV21-1 with TRBJ2-4; TRBD1 is taken as the D call from the table, unchecked against the DNA. TRBV21-1 is listed as a pseudogene. The CDR3 loop spans 16 amino acids. CDR3 DNA: TGTGCCACCGGGGACCGACACATCGGGACCAAAAACATTCAGTACTTC. Its translation is CATGDRHIGTKNIQYF.

V is TRBV20-1 and J is TRBJ1-2; TRBD1 matches at 7 bases. The CDR3 runs to 15 residues. Germline V gives CDR1 DFQATT, CDR2 SNEGSKA (reference sequence). The trim removed 3 bases at V and 0 bases at J, leaving 7 bases unmatched. The DNA for the CDR3 is TGCAGTGCTAGTCCCGGGACAGAGACTAACTATGGCTACACCTTC. It is translated as CSASPGTETNYGYTF.

This chain's CDR3 is CASSQGGTAYGYTF. CDR3 DNA sequence: TGTGCCAGCAGCCAGGGGGGGACAGCCTATGGCTACACCTTC. The chain couples TRBV11-2 to TRBJ1-2; the match to TRBD1 covers 7 bases. With 5 bases clipped from V and 4 bases from J, the junction kept 7 bases outside the gene matches. This CDR3 region has 14 residues. Germline CDR1 is SGHAT and CDR2 is FQNNGV.

The chain joins TRBV29-1 to TRBJ1-2; D remains unclear. V dropped 3 bases and J dropped 0 bases, with 14 bases sitting between them. Germline CDR1 is SQVTM and CDR2 is ANQGSEA. The CDR3 extends over 15 amino acids. CDR3 loop: CSVEARDTTNYGYTF. DNA for the CDR3: TGCAGCGTTGAGGCACGAGACACAACTAACTATGGCTACACCTTC.

The chain uses TRBV5-4 and TRBJ1-5; no clear D. V was cut by 2 bases and J by 0 bases, with 12 bases left in between. CDR3 length: 16 residues. Germline CDR1 reads SGHNT; CDR2 reads YYREEE (reference sequence). The CDR3 coding sequence is TGTGCCAGCAGCTTTGAAAGAGCGTATAGCAATCAGCCCCAGCATTTT. Translated: CASSFERAYSNQPQHF.

V usage is TRBV27 and J usage is TRBJ1-4, with D perhaps matching TRBD1 (6 bases). The CDR3 extends over 14 amino acids. The V and J ends lost 6 bases and 6 bases respectively, with 14 bases between them. Germline V lookup: CDR1 MNHEY, CDR2 SMNVEV (reference sequence). The CDR3 DNA reads TGTGCCAGCAGCCCGGGGGGCTTCCATGAAAAACTGTTTTTT. Translation gives CASSPGGFHEKLFF.

This clonotype came up once. The V and J genes are TRBV7-9 and TRBJ2-7; possible D gene TRBD2, 5 bases. The CDR3 loop spans 13 amino acids. Looked up from germline, CDR1 is SEHNR and CDR2 is FQNEAQ (reference sequence). The ends were cut back, 3 bases at V and 1 base at J, with 7 bases in the middle. DNA for the CDR3: TGTGCCAGCAGCTTTCCGGGGTCCTACGAGCAGTACTTC. It yields the protein CASSFPGSYEQYF. The whole variable domain, filled in from reference TRBV7-9 and TRBJ2-7, reads DTGVSQNPRHKITKRGQNVTFRCDPISEHNRLYWYRQTLGQGPEFLTYFQNEAQLEKSRLLSDRFSAERPKGSFSTLEIQRTEQGDSAMYLCASSFPGSYEQYFGPGTRLTVT.

The chain recombines TRBV29-1 with TRBJ2-7, with D possibly being TRBD1 or TRBD2 (6 bases each). The CDR3 runs to 13 residues. Germline loops: CDR1 SQVTM, CDR2 ANQGSEA. The V end was cut by 3 bases, the J end by 4 bases, with 13 bases between. The chain's CDR3 is CSVEGGHLYEQYF. For the CDR3, the DNA is TGCAGCGTTGAGGGGGGACACCTATACGAGCAGTACTTC.

The rearrangement links TRBV15 to TRBJ1-1, with D unclear. This CDR3 spans 16 amino acids. V lost 5 bases to trimming and J lost 4 bases, with 20 bases between them. Per germline, CDR1 LNHNV and CDR2 YYDKDF (reference sequence). CDR3 sequence reads: CATSRGPGVLGTEAFF. CDR3 DNA: TGTGCCACCAGCCGTGGGCCCGGTGTTCTTGGCACTGAAGCTTTCTTT.

This clonotype was picked up a small number of times. V is TRBV5-4 and J is TRBJ2-5; 7 bases match TRBD2. There are 14 residues in the CDR3. CDR1 and CDR2 from the germline V gene are SGHNT and YYREEE (reference sequence). The trim removed 0 bases at V and 3 bases at J, leaving 2 bases unmatched. The CDR3: CASSLGGGEETQYF. In DNA form, the CDR3 reads TGTGCCAGCAGCTTGGGGGGAGGGGAAGAGACCCAGTACTTC.

The rearrangement uses TRBV6-2 or TRBV6-3 and TRBJ2-3, with D possibly TRBD2 on 6 matching bases. Germline V gene sequence: CDR1 MNHEY, CDR2 SVGEGT. The length of the CDR3 is 18 residues. Between the trimmed V and J ends, which lost 5 bases and 2 bases, there was a span of 23 bases. CDR3 region: CASSHTWVGREDTDTQYF. The CDR3 DNA follows: TGTGCCAGCAGTCACACTTGGGTAGGGCGGGAAGACACAGATACGCAGTATTTT.

The rearrangement uses TRBV20-1 and TRBJ2-1, with D unresolved. This CDR3 is 17 amino acids long. The V gene's germline CDR1 is DFQATT and CDR2 SNEGSKA (reference sequence). Trimming pared 6 bases from V and 0 bases from J, leaving 21 bases between. CDR3 region: CSATWANVPLSYNEQFF. CDR3 DNA sequence: TGCAGTGCGACATGGGCGAATGTCCCCCTCTCCTACAATGAGCAGTTCTTC.

The V gene is TRBV20-1, the J gene TRBJ2-3; 11 bases agree with TRBD2. From germline, CDR1 is DFQATT and CDR2 SNEGSKA (reference sequence). V was pared by 7 bases and J by 6 bases, with 15 bases of the junction left unmatched. CDR3 size: 16 residues. The CDR3 coding sequence is TGCAGTGTCTTTCCCCTACTAGCGGGAGAGGGTGATACGCAGTATTTT. It yields the protein CSVFPLLAGEGDTQYF.

V and J are TRBV7-9 and TRBJ2-7; the D call may be TRBD1 or TRBD2 (5 bases each). The CDR3 runs 17 residues. The germline CDR1 and CDR2 sequences are SEHNR and FQNEAQ (reference sequence). The V end lost 5 bases, the J end lost 0 bases, and 20 bases lay between the germline ends. CDR3 amino acids: CASSGKESGRVSYEQYF. The DNA of the CDR3 is TGTGCCAGCAGCGGCAAGGAGTCGGGACGGGTCTCCTACGAGCAGTACTTC.

The chain employs TRBV27 and TRBJ1-1; tentatively, D is TRBD1 (6 bases). The V gene's germline CDR1 is MNHEY and CDR2 SMNVEV (reference sequence). The CDR3 is 14 amino acids. V was shortened by 5 bases and J by 3 bases, with 13 bases between the two germline ends. The CDR3 sequence: CASSVSGDYTEAFF. DNA of the CDR3: TGTGCCAGCAGTGTTTCAGGGGATTACACTGAAGCTTTCTTT.

V is TRBV6-5 and J is TRBJ1-2; D unresolved. Trimming shortened V by 2 bases and J by 4 bases, and 11 bases separated the two germline ends. Germline lookup yields CDR1 MNHEY and CDR2 SVGAGI. The CDR3 has 14 amino acids. This chain's CDR3 is CASSYADGLYGYTF. DNA for the CDR3: TGTGCCAGCAGTTACGCCGACGGACTCTATGGCTACACCTTC.

This clonotype was counted only a few times. The rearrangement joins TRBV6-2 or TRBV6-3 to TRBJ2-1, with a weak D call TRBD2 (6 bases). V lost 5 bases, J lost 3 bases, and 11 bases lay in between. CDR1 is MNHEY, CDR2 SVGEGT, per germline. The CDR3 loop spans 14 amino acids. The CDR3 nucleotides read TGTGCCAGCAGTGACCGGGACTTCTACAATGAGCAGTTCTTC. Protein sequence: CASSDRDFYNEQFF.

This rearrangement joins TRBV5-6 to TRBJ2-1; no clear D. This CDR3 region has 11 residues. Germline CDR1 reads SGHDT; CDR2 reads YYEEEE. V was trimmed by 2 bases and J by 7 bases, leaving 4 bases between them. CDR3 in amino acids: CASSLLNEQFF. For the CDR3, the DNA is TGTGCCAGCAGCTTATTGAATGAGCAGTTCTTC.

V and J are TRBV19 and TRBJ2-1; 7 bases agree with TRBD1. The CDR3 consists of 15 residues. With V trimmed by 6 bases and J by 4 bases, 9 bases remained unmatched. Germline assignment: CDR1 LNHDA and CDR2 SQIVND (reference sequence). The CDR3, as DNA: TGTGCCAGTAGGGAAGACAGGGATCCGTACAATGAGCAGTTCTTC. Translation gives CASREDRDPYNEQFF.

The J gene is TRBJ2-6, the V gene TRBV6-1; D gene uncertain. Trimming stripped 4 bases from V and 0 bases from J, with 7 bases between. The CDR3 is made up of 15 amino acids. Germline V gene data show CDR1 as MNHNS and CDR2 as SASEGT. This CDR3 is CASSGGSSGANVLTF. The DNA for the CDR3 is TGTGCCAGCAGTGGGGGAAGCTCTGGGGCCAACGTCCTGACTTTC.